Below are 27 T cell receptor beta chains sequenced from a single sample in a study of T cells in Graves' hyperthyroidism and ophthalmopathy. Amplification of TCR beta CDR3 regions was performed using RNA transcripts as template. HTBI primers drove first-round RT-PCR of the TCR CDR3. TCRdb processed the multiplex PCR reads anew with MiXCR; each CDR3 protein has one entry. Among a few hundred thousand distinct CDR3 sequences listed, roughly 20% were seen once. What was sequenced was blood. Every receptor here comes from a man younger than 35 with Graves' ophthalmopathy.

This clonotype is a singleton in its sample. The chain uses TRBV7-9 and TRBJ2-5; unclear D gene. V was trimmed by 5 bases and J by 0 bases, leaving 13 bases between them. Per the germline V gene, CDR1 is SEHNR and CDR2 is FQNEAQ (reference sequence). The CDR3 totals 15 residues. This CDR3 is CASSLLGGNQETQYF. The CDR3 bases are TGTGCCAGCAGCCTCCTGGGTGGGAACCAAGAGACCCAGTACTTC.

With respect to this clonotype: This may arise from a read error, as a much more abundant clone is one base away. This sequence joins TRBV6-2 or TRBV6-3 and TRBJ2-5; possibly TRBD1 for D (5 bases). The CDR3 is 15 residues long. V lost 4 bases to trimming and J lost 5 bases, with 17 bases between them. Germline V gene lookup returns CDR1 MNHEY and CDR2 SVGEGT. The DNA of the CDR3 is TGTGCCAGCAGTTGGGGCCCAATTCTTACTGAGACCCAGTACTTC. Translated, it gives CASSWGPILTETQYF.

The CDR3 DNA reads TGCGCCAGCCACGACAGAGGTGGGGCGAACACTGAAGCTTTCTTT. Residues: CASHDRGGANTEAFF. The genes are TRBV5-1 and TRBJ1-1; maybe TRBD1 (5 bases). The CDR3 consists of 15 residues. CDR1 is SGHRS, CDR2 YFSETQ, per germline. V was shortened by 7 bases and J by 1 base, with 17 bases between the two germline ends.

Here the CDR3 reads CASRYTPTGGHGYTF. In nucleotides, the CDR3 is TGTGCCAGCAGGTACACCCCGACAGGGGGGCATGGCTACACCTTC. The chain carries TRBV6-2 or TRBV6-3 and TRBJ1-2, with TRBD1 matching 9 bases. V gave up 6 bases and J gave up 6 bases; unmatched junction bases: 11. In germline, CDR1 is MNHEY, CDR2 SVGEGT. The CDR3 runs to 15 residues.

This clonotype was seen many times. This chain joins TRBV20-1 and TRBJ2-1, with D possibly being TRBD1 (6 bases). The CDR3 covers 14 residues. The V end lost 2 bases, the J end lost 8 bases, and 16 bases lay between the germline ends. Germline-derived CDR1 and CDR2 are DFQATT and SNEGSKA (reference sequence). In DNA form, the CDR3 reads TGCAGTGCTAGAAACCCCACAGGGTTCTATGAGCAGTTCTTC. It yields the protein CSARNPTGFYEQFF.

This clonotype has a handful of counts. The chain couples TRBV4-1 to TRBJ2-2; no clear D. The CDR3 sequence is 13 residues long. In germline, CDR1 is MGHRA, CDR2 YSYEKL. V lost 0 bases to trimming and J lost 9 bases, with 8 bases between them. The CDR3 here is CASSQDRFRELFF. In DNA form, the CDR3 reads TGCGCCAGCAGCCAAGATCGTTTCAGGGAGCTGTTTTTT.

This clonotype was detected many times. The chain couples TRBV12-3 or TRBV12-4 to TRBJ1-2; unclear D gene. The CDR3 totals 15 residues. V was trimmed by 8 bases and J by 3 bases, leaving 19 bases between them. As DNA, the CDR3 is TGTGCCAGCGGAACGGCTGTAAGGGAGGACTATGGCTACACCTTC. Amino acid sequence: CASGTAVREDYGYTF.

In this sample, this clonotype turned up many times. The chain joins TRBV7-9 to TRBJ2-7; 7 bases map to TRBD1. The CDR3 is 12 amino acids. J lost 7 bases, V lost 5 bases, and 5 bases had no gene match. The germline V gene has CDR1 SEHNR and CDR2 FQNEAQ (reference sequence). CDR3 region: CASSGTGVEQYF. The CDR3 bases are TGTGCCAGCAGCGGCACAGGGGTGGAGCAGTACTTC.

This clonotype was seen a few times. This chain links TRBV4-1 with TRBJ2-5; D remains ambiguous. The length of the CDR3 is 15 residues. Germline-derived CDR1 and CDR2 are MGHRA and YSYEKL. Trimming took off 0 bases at V and 3 bases at J, with 11 bases between the two ends. The CDR3 loop reads CASSQDLETKETQYF. In DNA form, the CDR3 reads TGCGCCAGCAGCCAAGATTTAGAGACCAAAGAGACCCAGTACTTC.

The rearrangement links TRBV5-1 to TRBJ1-6; TRBD1 is a possible D gene (6 bases). CDR1 and CDR2 (germline): SGHRS, YFSETQ. Trimming shortened V by 4 bases and J by 2 bases, and 16 bases separated the two germline ends. CDR3 length: 17 amino acids. Here the CDR3 reads CASSPDLRGTYNSPLHF. The CDR3 DNA is TGCGCCAGCAGCCCGGACTTGAGGGGGACCTATAATTCACCCCTCCACTTT.

This clonotype was seen a handful of times. The chain links TRBV9 to TRBJ1-1, with unresolved D. The length of the CDR3 is 15 residues. V lost 4 bases and J 0 bases, leaving 13 bases between the germline ends. Germline CDR1 SGDLS, CDR2 YYNGEE. CDR3 in DNA: TGTGCCAGCAGCCCTGGACGCATGTTGAACACTGAAGCTTTCTTT. It is translated as CASSPGRMLNTEAFF.

This clonotype was detected only a few times. The rearrangement uses TRBV3-1 and TRBJ2-2; 7 nucleotides match TRBD1. Unmatched junction bases numbered 7, after V lost 3 bases and J lost 6 bases. CDR1 LGHDT and CDR2 YNNKEL come from the germline V gene (reference sequence). The CDR3 totals 15 residues. Written as DNA, the CDR3 is TGTGCCAGCAGCCACCCGGCAGGGGGATCCGGGGAGCTGTTTTTT. The encoded protein is CASSHPAGGSGELFF. The entire variable domain, with the rest obtained from reference TRBV3-1 and TRBJ2-2, is as follows: DTAVSQTPKYLVTQMGNDKSIKCEQNLGHDTMYWYKQDSKKFLKIMFSYNNKELIINETVPNRFSPKSPDKAHLNLHINSLELGDSAVYFCASSHPAGGSGELFFGEGSRLTVL.

The chain links TRBV5-6 to TRBJ2-7, with 7 bases that match TRBD1. V lost 4 bases and J lost 4; bases outside the gene matches: 8. CDR1 SGHDT and CDR2 YYEEEE come from the germline V gene. The CDR3 is 14 amino acids. The CDR3 DNA is TGTGCCAGCAGCCGTTGGGACAGACCATACGAGCAGTACTTC. Its translation is CASSRWDRPYEQYF.

Many counts were recorded for this clonotype. The chain is built from TRBV20-1 and TRBJ1-2; the match to TRBD1 covers 10 bases. This CDR3 spans 14 amino acids. The junction had 2 bases not matched to a gene; V was cut back by 2 bases and J by 2 bases. Germline CDR1 reads DFQATT; CDR2 reads SNEGSKA (reference sequence). The CDR3 region is CSARQDRGNYGYTF. The DNA of the CDR3 is TGCAGTGCTAGACAGGACAGGGGGAACTATGGCTACACCTTC.

This clonotype showed up just a few times. The genes are TRBV3-1 and TRBJ2-3; D is possibly TRBD2 (6 bases). Per the germline V gene, CDR1 is LGHDT and CDR2 is YNNKEL (reference sequence). This CDR3 has 15 residues. V dropped 1 base and J dropped 1 base, with 9 bases sitting between them. The chain's CDR3 is CASSQAWRGTDTQYF. CDR3 coding DNA: TGTGCCAGCAGCCAAGCGTGGAGGGGCACAGATACGCAGTATTTT.

In its sample, this clonotype was seen many times. This rearrangement joins TRBV11-1 to TRBJ2-3, with TRBD2 matching 13 bases. The CDR3 loop spans 14 amino acids. V was pared by 5 bases and J by 6 bases, with 2 bases of the junction left unmatched. Germline CDR1 reads SGHAT; CDR2 reads FQDESV (reference sequence). The CDR3 is CASSTGLAGDTQYF. CDR3 DNA: TGTGCCAGCAGCACGGGACTAGCGGGGGATACGCAGTATTTT.

Ten or more counts support this clonotype. This chain links TRBV2 with TRBJ2-7; a possible D gene is TRBD1 (6 bases). The germline V gene encodes CDR1 SNHLY and CDR2 FYNNEI. The V and J ends lost 1 base and 1 base respectively, with 11 bases between them. The CDR3 spans 15 residues. CDR3 bases: TGTGCCAGCAGTGAAGGCAGGGGAGCTTCCTACGAGCAGTACTTC. Its protein product is CASSEGRGASYEQYF.

This clonotype was counted at least ten times. This chain joins TRBV7-9 and TRBJ1-2; 7 bases are a match to TRBD1. The CDR3 covers 14 residues. CDR1 and CDR2 from the germline V gene are SEHNR and FQNEAQ (reference sequence). The trim removed 7 bases at V and 9 bases at J, leaving 14 bases unmatched. DNA for the CDR3: TGTGCCAGCACCTCCCAGGGGGTAGGCTCGAGCTACACCTTC. This codes for CASTSQGVGSSYTF.

This clonotype showed up many times. V and J are TRBV27 and TRBJ1-6; 9 nucleotides align to TRBD1. The length of the CDR3 is 17 residues. V lost 6 bases, J lost 7 bases, and 13 bases stayed unmatched. Germline CDR1 reads MNHEY; CDR2 reads SMNVEV (reference sequence). The CDR3 protein is CASSLRATGGRNSPLHF. For the CDR3, the DNA is TGTGCCAGCAGCCTGCGGGCGACAGGGGGAAGAAATTCACCCCTCCACTTT.

This clonotype has a count of ten or more. The V and J genes are TRBV20-1 and TRBJ2-7; perhaps TRBD1 as D (5 bases). Deletions cut 6 bases from V and 4 bases from J, with 10 bases between. Germline-derived CDR1 and CDR2 are DFQATT and SNEGSKA (reference sequence). The CDR3 spans 11 residues. This chain's CDR3 is CSATDTYEQYF. For the CDR3, the DNA is TGCAGTGCCACGGACACTTACGAGCAGTACTTC.

This chain connects TRBV5-1 to TRBJ2-3; D is perhaps TRBD1 (5 bases). This CDR3 is built from 15 residues. Trimming cost V 4 bases and J 1 base, with 13 bases left between them. Germline lookup yields CDR1 SGHRS and CDR2 YFSETQ. DNA for the CDR3: TGCGCCAGCAGCACGGACACTGTTGGCACAGATACGCAGTATTTT. Encoded protein: CASSTDTVGTDTQYF.

This clonotype came up many times. This chain joins TRBV20-1 and TRBJ1-4; the D gene is possibly TRBD1 (5 bases). The CDR3 loop spans 13 amino acids. Trimming took 5 bases from V and 6 from J, leaving 13 bases between them. Germline CDR1 DFQATT, CDR2 SNEGSKA (reference sequence). The CDR3: CSARPGTDEKLFF. CDR3 sequence (DNA): TGCAGTGCTCGACCCGGGACCGATGAAAAACTGTTTTTT.

The genes are TRBV6-5 and TRBJ1-6, with D unclear. The V end lost 4 bases, the J end lost 3 bases, and 16 bases lay between the germline ends. Per the germline V gene, CDR1 is MNHEY and CDR2 is SVGAGI. CDR3 length equals 17 residues. The CDR3 here is CASSCSRDMNYNSPLHF. Written as DNA, the CDR3 is TGTGCCAGCAGTTGCTCCCGAGACATGAACTATAATTCACCCCTCCACTTT.

CDR3 protein: CASSLIRGAGEGYNEQFF. CDR3 nucleotides: TGTGCCAGCAGCTTAATTCGTGGAGCGGGAGAGGGGTACAATGAGCAGTTCTTC. The chain couples TRBV7-2 to TRBJ2-1; 8 bases match TRBD2. Germline trimming cut 2 bases from V and 4 bases from J; bases unmatched to any gene: 13. There are 18 residues in the CDR3. The germline CDR1 and CDR2 sequences are SGHTA and FQGNSA.

The CDR3 protein is CASSFETISEQYF. The CDR3 bases are TGTGCCAGCAGCTTTGAGACTATTAGCGAGCAGTACTTC. The chain employs TRBV7-9 and TRBJ2-7; perhaps TRBD2 as D (5 bases). Trimming cost V 3 bases and J 6 bases, with 12 bases left between them. The CDR3 has 13 amino acids. CDR1 is SEHNR and CDR2 is FQNEAQ in the germline V gene (reference sequence).

This clonotype was recorded at least ten times. The CDR3: CASSQDISGAYGYTF. For the CDR3, the DNA is TGTGCCAGCAGCCAAGATATTTCAGGGGCCTATGGCTACACCTTC. The chain links TRBV3-1 to TRBJ1-2, with a weak D call TRBD1 (6 bases). Germline V gene lookup returns CDR1 LGHDT and CDR2 YNNKEL (reference sequence). The V and J ends lost 0 bases and 4 bases respectively, with 12 bases between them. This CDR3 is built from 15 residues. Variable domain in full (rest from reference TRBV3-1 and TRBJ1-2): DTAVSQTPKYLVTQMGNDKSIKCEQNLGHDTMYWYKQDSKKFLKIMFSYNNKELIINETVPNRFSPKSPDKAHLNLHINSLELGDSAVYFCASSQDISGAYGYTFGSGTRLTVV.

This clonotype was found many times. The rearrangement joins TRBV7-9 to TRBJ1-6; D not certain. Germline V gene sequence: CDR1 SEHNR, CDR2 FQNEAQ (reference sequence). There are 13 residues in the CDR3. V was trimmed by 5 bases and J by 7 bases, leaving 9 bases between them. CDR3 in amino acids: CASSREGNSPLHF. CDR3 bases: TGTGCCAGCAGCAGGGAAGGCAATTCACCCCTCCACTTT.